This entry lists 16 T cell receptor beta chains sequenced from one sample in a study of blood T cell repertoires in COVID-19 (TCRdb year 2020). The library relied on the immunoSEQ multiplex PCR assay. TCRdb holds this immuneACCESS table with in-frame rearrangements only. Some clones are missing; in checked studies, unresolved V genes explain under half, and the rest has no known cause. For this sample the table gives tens of thousands of clones, of which 81% were detected only once. The top ten clonotypes cover approximately 30% of the sample. Sequencing was performed on peripheral blood. Receptors were obtained from a woman older than 75 with active or convalescent COVID-19.

The rearrangement uses TRBV7-3 and TRBJ1-1, with D possibly TRBD1 on 5 matching bases. Germline CDR1 reads SGHTA; CDR2 reads FQGTGA. V gave up 1 base and J gave up 0 bases, with 9 bases separating them. The CDR3 consists of 15 residues. The CDR3: CASSLNPGMNTEAFF. The DNA for the CDR3 is TGTGCCAGCAGCTTAAATCCAGGGATGAACACTGAAGCTTTCTTT.

The V and J genes are TRBV19 and TRBJ2-5; D gene ambiguous. This CDR3 comprises 16 residues. Germline V gives CDR1 LNHDA, CDR2 SQIVND (reference sequence). Trimming shortened V by 3 bases and J by 2 bases, and 16 bases separated the two germline ends. CDR3 coding DNA: TGTGCCAGTAGTATTTTCATCACTATGATACAAGAGACCCAGTACTTC. It specifies CASSIFITMIQETQYF.

This chain joins TRBV6-2 or TRBV6-3 and TRBJ2-7; tentatively, D is TRBD2 (5 bases). This CDR3 comprises 14 residues. Germline lookup yields CDR1 MNHEY and CDR2 SVGEGT. V was trimmed by 4 bases and J by 3 bases, leaving 13 bases between them. In DNA, the CDR3 is TGTGCCAGCAGTTCTGTCGGGATCTACTACGAGCAGTACTTC. Its translation is CASSSVGIYYEQYF.

The V and J genes are TRBV5-1 and TRBJ2-3; 13 bases agree with TRBD2. J gave up 4 bases and V 0 bases, and 5 bases lay outside the gene matches. Germline V gene sequence: CDR1 SGHRS, CDR2 YFSETQ. This CDR3 contains 17 residues. CDR3 protein: CASSLVGTSGAADTQYF. The CDR3 coding sequence is TGCGCCAGCAGCTTGGTAGGGACTAGCGGGGCTGCAGATACGCAGTATTTT.

In this sample, this clone turned up once. V usage is TRBV7-9 and J usage is TRBJ2-5; D might be TRBD2 (5 bases). The CDR3 covers 12 residues. The germline CDR1 and CDR2 sequences are SEHNR and FQNEAQ (reference sequence). Between the trimmed V and J ends, which lost 5 bases and 5 bases, there was a span of 9 bases. This CDR3 reads CASSLGEETQYF. CDR3 DNA sequence: TGTGCCAGCAGCCTGGGAGAGGAGACCCAGTACTTC. The full variable domain, with the rest looked up from reference TRBV7-9 and TRBJ2-5, is DTGVSQNPRHKITKRGQNVTFRCDPISEHNRLYWYRQTLGQGPEFLTYFQNEAQLEKSRLLSDRFSAERPKGSFSTLEIQRTEQGDSAMYLCASSLGEETQYFGPGTRLLVL.

The V and J genes are TRBV15 and TRBJ2-2; D is ambiguous. Germline V CDR1 and CDR2: LNHNV, YYDKDF (reference sequence). Trimming pared 0 bases from V and 1 base from J, leaving 3 bases between. CDR3 length equals 14 residues. The DNA of the CDR3 is TGTGCCACCAGCAGAGATCGGAACACCGGGGAGCTGTTTTTT. Amino acid sequence: CATSRDRNTGELFF.

The rearrangement joins TRBV7-7 to TRBJ2-2; D perhaps matches TRBD2 (5 bases). The V end was cut by 5 bases, the J end by 5 bases, with 15 bases between. The CDR3 has 15 residues. CDR1 is SSHAT, CDR2 FNYEAQ, per germline (reference sequence). CDR3 sequence: CASSPIRGSTGELFF. CDR3 nucleotides: TGTGCCAGCAGCCCCATCCGGGGTTCTACCGGGGAGCTGTTTTTT. The full variable domain, its missing parts supplied by reference TRBV7-7 and TRBJ2-2, is GAGVSQSPRYKVTKRGQDVTLRCDPISSHATLYWYQQALGQGPEFLTYFNYEAQPDKSGLPSDRFSAERPEGSISTLTIQRTEQRDSAMYRCASSPIRGSTGELFFGEGSRLTVL.

CDR3 DNA sequence: TGTGCCAGCAGCCCGACAGGGATGAATGAAAAACTGTTTTTT. Translating it yields CASSPTGMNEKLFF. V usage is TRBV28 and J usage is TRBJ1-4, with 7 bases lining up with TRBD1. This CDR3 comprises 14 residues. Germline V gene data show CDR1 as MDHEN and CDR2 as SYDVKM. Trimming at V came to 6 bases and at J to 5 bases, leaving 6 bases not matched to a gene.

This clone was counted between two and nine times. V gene TRBV24-1 combines with J gene TRBJ2-3; D unresolved. Trimming left V 4 bases short and J 1 base short, with 11 bases between. The CDR3 totals 15 residues. Germline assignment: CDR1 KGHDR and CDR2 SFDVKD. The CDR3 coding sequence is TGTGCCACCAGTGACCTAGGCCCAGGCACAGATACGCAGTATTTT. Amino acids: CATSDLGPGTDTQYF.

This clone was counted once. This chain connects TRBV10-3 to TRBJ2-1; the match to TRBD2 covers 10 bases. Germline trimming cut 0 bases from V and 5 bases from J; bases unmatched to any gene: 4. The CDR3 loop spans 16 amino acids. Germline V gives CDR1 ENHRY, CDR2 SYGVKD. The CDR3, as DNA: TGTGCCATCAGTGAGTCGTCCAGCGGGGGGGACAATGAGCAGTTCTTC. It translates to CAISESSSGGDNEQFF.

This clone was detected only a few times. The CDR3 here is CASSRLAEKETQYF. DNA for the CDR3: TGTGCCAGCAGTAGACTAGCGGAGAAAGAGACCCAGTACTTC. The V gene is TRBV6-2 or TRBV6-3, the J gene TRBJ2-5; 9 bases align to TRBD2. Per the germline V gene, CDR1 is MNHEY and CDR2 is SVGEGT. The junction had 4 bases not matched to a gene; V was cut back by 5 bases and J by 3 bases. This CDR3 is built from 14 residues.

The gene calls are TRBV6-5 and TRBJ2-7, with TRBD1 matching over 8 bases. V gave up 8 bases and J gave up 4 bases; unmatched junction bases: 7. This CDR3 is built from 13 residues. The germline V gene encodes CDR1 MNHEY and CDR2 SVGAGI. Written as DNA, the CDR3 is TGTGCCAGCCGACAGGGGATTTTGTACGAGCAGTACTTC. The encoded protein is CASRQGILYEQYF.

This chain uses TRBV11-2 with TRBJ2-3, with TRBD2 matching over 12 bases. Germline V CDR1 and CDR2: SGHAT, FQNNGV. The CDR3 has 18 amino acids. V shed 0 bases and J 1 base; nucleotides not matched to a gene: 5. In DNA, the CDR3 is TGTGCCAGCAGCTTAGAGGCTAGCGGGGGGGTGGGCACAGATACGCAGTATTTT. It codes for CASSLEASGGVGTDTQYF. The full variable domain, completed using reference TRBV11-2 and TRBJ2-3, is EAGVAQSPRYKIIEKRQSVAFWCNPISGHATLYWYQQILGQGPKLLIQFQNNGVVDDSQLPKDRFSAERLKGVDSTLKIQPAKLEDSAVYLCASSLEASGGVGTDTQYFGPGTRLTVL.

The chain combines TRBV29-1 with TRBJ1-1; 9 positions match TRBD1. Germline-derived CDR1 and CDR2 are SQVTM and ANQGSEA. This CDR3 spans 18 amino acids. With V trimmed by 4 bases and J by 4 bases, 19 bases remained unmatched. The CDR3 is CSVVLLWGQGSGSTEAFF. Written as DNA, the CDR3 is TGCAGCGTTGTTTTACTTTGGGGACAGGGCTCGGGCAGCACTGAAGCTTTCTTT.

This clone was found once. This chain uses TRBV24-1 with TRBJ2-5; 15 positions match TRBD2. The CDR3 runs 17 residues. J gave up 5 bases and V 3 bases, and 6 bases lay outside the gene matches. Germline CDR1 is KGHDR and CDR2 is SFDVKD. CDR3 in amino acids: CATSDGLAGGLLETQYF. For the CDR3, the DNA is TGTGCCACCAGTGATGGACTAGCGGGGGGGCTGTTGGAGACCCAGTACTTC.

The gene calls are TRBV20-1 and TRBJ2-1; no reliable D call. This CDR3 is built from 14 residues. Trimming removed 3 bases from V and 0 bases from J, with 9 bases in between. Germline CDR1 and CDR2: DFQATT and SNEGSKA (reference sequence). The CDR3 sequence is CSASPPFSYNEQFF. The CDR3 nucleotides read TGCAGTGCTAGTCCTCCTTTCTCCTACAATGAGCAGTTCTTC.